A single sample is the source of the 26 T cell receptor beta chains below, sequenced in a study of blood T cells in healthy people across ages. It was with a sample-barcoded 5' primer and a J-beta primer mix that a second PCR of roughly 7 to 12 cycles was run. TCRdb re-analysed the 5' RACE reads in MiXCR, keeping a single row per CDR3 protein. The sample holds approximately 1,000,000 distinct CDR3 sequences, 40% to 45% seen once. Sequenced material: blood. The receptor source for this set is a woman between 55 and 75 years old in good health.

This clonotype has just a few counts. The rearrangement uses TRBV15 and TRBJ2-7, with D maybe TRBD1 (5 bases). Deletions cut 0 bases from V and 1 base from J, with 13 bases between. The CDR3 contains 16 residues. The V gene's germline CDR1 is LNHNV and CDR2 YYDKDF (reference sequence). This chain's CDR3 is CATSRDGAGKSYEQYF. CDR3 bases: TGTGCCACCAGCAGAGATGGGGCAGGGAAATCCTACGAGCAGTACTTC.

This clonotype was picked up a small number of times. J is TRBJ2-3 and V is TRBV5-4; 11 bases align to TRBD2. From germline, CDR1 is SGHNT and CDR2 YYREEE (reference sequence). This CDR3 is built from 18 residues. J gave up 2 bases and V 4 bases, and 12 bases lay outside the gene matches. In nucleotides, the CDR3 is TGTGCCAGCAGCCCAGAACGACTAGCGGGACCTCTCACAGATACGCAGTATTTT. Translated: CASSPERLAGPLTDTQYF.

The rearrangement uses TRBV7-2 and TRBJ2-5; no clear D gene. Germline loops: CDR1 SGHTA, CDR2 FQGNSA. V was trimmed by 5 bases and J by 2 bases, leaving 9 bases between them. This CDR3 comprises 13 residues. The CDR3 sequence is CASSDNLQETQYF. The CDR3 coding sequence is TGTGCCAGCAGCGACAATTTACAAGAGACCCAGTACTTC.

CDR3 sequence (DNA): TGTGCCAGCAGCCTCCCTGATTTCCCGGAGGATACGACCGATGAGCAGTACTTC. The encoded protein is CASSLPDFPEDTTDEQYF. The gene calls are TRBV7-9 and TRBJ2-7; a possible D gene is TRBD2 (5 bases). Deletions cut 5 bases from V and 7 bases from J, with 30 bases between. Germline CDR1 reads SEHNR; CDR2 reads FQNEAQ (reference sequence). This CDR3 is 18 amino acids long.

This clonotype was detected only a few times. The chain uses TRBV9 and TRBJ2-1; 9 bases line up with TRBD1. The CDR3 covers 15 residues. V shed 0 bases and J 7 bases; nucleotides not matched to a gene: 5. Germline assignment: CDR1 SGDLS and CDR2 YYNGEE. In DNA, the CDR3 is TGTGCCAGCAGCGTAGGGGGGACAGGGAATAATGAGCAGTTCTTC. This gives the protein CASSVGGTGNNEQFF.

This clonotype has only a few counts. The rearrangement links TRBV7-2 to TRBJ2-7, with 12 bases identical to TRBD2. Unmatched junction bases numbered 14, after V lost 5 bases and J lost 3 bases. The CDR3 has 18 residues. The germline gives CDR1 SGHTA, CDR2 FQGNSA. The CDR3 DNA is TGTGCCAGCAGCCAGATCCTCTCTAGCGGGAGGGCCCTCTACGAGCAGTACTTC. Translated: CASSQILSSGRALYEQYF.

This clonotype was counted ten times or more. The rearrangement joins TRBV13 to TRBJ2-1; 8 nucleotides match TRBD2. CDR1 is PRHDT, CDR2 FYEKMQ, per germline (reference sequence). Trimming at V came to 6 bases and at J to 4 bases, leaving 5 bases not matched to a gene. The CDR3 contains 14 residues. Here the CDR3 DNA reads TGTGCCAGCAGTTTGGGCGGGAGGTACAATGAGCAGTTCTTC. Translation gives CASSLGGRYNEQFF.

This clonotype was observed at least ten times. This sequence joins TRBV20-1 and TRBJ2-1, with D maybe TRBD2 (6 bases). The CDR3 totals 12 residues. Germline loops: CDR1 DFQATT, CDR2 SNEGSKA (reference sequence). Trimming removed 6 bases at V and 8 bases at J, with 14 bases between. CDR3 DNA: TGCAGTGCGGGAGGAACCCACGATGAGCAGTTCTTC. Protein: CSAGGTHDEQFF.

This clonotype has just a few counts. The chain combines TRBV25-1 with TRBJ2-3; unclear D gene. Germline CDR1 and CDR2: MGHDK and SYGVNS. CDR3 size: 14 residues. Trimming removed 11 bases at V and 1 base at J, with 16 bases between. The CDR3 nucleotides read TGTGCCCTAGAGGCGGAGACGGGCACAGATACGCAGTATTTT. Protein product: CALEAETGTDTQYF.

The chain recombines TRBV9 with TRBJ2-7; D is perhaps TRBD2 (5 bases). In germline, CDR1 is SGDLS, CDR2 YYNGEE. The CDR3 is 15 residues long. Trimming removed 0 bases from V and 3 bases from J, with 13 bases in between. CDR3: CASSVARDQLYEQYF. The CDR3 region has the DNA TGTGCCAGCAGCGTAGCCCGGGATCAACTCTACGAGCAGTACTTC.

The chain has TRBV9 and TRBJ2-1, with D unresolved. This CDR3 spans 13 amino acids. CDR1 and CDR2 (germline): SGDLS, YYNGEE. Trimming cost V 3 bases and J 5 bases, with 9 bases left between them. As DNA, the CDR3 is TGTGCCAGCAGCGCCGCTTCTAACAATGAGCAGTTCTTC. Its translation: CASSAASNNEQFF.

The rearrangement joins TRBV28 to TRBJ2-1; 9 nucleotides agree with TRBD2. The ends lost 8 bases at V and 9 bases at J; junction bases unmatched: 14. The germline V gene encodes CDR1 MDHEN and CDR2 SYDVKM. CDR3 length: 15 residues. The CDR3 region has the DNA TGTGCCAGCGAACTTACCTCTAGCGGGAAATTTGAGCAGTTCTTC. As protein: CASELTSSGKFEQFF.

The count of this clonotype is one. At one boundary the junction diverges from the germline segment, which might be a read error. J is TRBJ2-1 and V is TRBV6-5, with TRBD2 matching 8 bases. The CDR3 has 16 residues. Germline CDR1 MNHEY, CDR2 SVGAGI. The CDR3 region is CASSYSKTSADNGQFF. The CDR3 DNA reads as TGTGCCAGCAGTTACTCGAAGACTAGCGCAGACAATGGGCAGTTCTTC.

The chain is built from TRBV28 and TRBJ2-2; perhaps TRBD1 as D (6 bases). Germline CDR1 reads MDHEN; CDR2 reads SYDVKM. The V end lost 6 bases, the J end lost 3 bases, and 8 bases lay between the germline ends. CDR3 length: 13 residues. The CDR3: CASRQGYTGELFF. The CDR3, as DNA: TGTGCCAGCAGACAGGGATACACCGGGGAGCTGTTTTTT.

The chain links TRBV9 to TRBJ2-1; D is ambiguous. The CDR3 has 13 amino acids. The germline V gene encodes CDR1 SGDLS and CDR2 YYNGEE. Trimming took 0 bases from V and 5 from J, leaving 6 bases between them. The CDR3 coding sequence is TGTGCCAGCAGCGTAGCAGAACACAATGAGCAGTTCTTC. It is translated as CASSVAEHNEQFF.

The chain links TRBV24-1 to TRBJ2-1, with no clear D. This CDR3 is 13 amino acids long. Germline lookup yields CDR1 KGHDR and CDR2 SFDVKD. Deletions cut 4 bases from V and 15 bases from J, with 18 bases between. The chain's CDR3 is CATSDPPGKSLFF. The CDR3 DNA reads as TGTGCCACCAGTGACCCCCCGGGCAAATCGTTGTTCTTC.

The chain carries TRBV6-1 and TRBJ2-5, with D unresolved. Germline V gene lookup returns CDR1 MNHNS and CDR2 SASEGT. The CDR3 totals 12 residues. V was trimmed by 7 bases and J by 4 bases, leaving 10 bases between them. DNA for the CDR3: TGTGCCAGCATCGGGTGGGGAGAGACCCAGTACTTC. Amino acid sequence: CASIGWGETQYF.

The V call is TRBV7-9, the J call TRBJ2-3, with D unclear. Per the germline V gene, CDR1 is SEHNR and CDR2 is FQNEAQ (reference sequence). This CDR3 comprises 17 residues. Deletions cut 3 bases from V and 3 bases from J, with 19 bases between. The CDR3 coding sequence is TGTGCCAGCAGCTTGTGGTCCCGGAAGCTGGTGACAGATACGCAGTATTTT. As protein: CASSLWSRKLVTDTQYF.

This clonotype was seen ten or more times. CDR3 sequence: CASSQDPGAQRKDYEQYF. The CDR3 DNA follows: TGCGCCAGCAGCCAAGATCCTGGGGCCCAAAGAAAGGACTACGAGCAGTACTTC. The chain has TRBV4-1 and TRBJ2-7; TRBD1 might be the D (5 bases). The germline gives CDR1 MGHRA, CDR2 YSYEKL. Trimming removed 0 bases at V and 3 bases at J, with 21 bases between. The CDR3 covers 18 residues.

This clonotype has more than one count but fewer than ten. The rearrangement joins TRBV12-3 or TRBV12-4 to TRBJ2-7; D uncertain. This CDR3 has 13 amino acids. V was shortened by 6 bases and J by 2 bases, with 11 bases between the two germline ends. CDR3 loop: CASRGESPYEQYF. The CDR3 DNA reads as TGTGCCAGCAGAGGCGAGAGTCCCTACGAGCAGTACTTC.

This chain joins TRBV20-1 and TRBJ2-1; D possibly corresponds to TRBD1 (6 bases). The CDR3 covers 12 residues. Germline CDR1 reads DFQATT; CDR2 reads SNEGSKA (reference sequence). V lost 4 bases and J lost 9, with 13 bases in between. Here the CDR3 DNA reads TGCAGTGCTACGGGACACGCACTTGAGCAGTTCTTC. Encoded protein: CSATGHALEQFF.

This CDR3 reads CASSLENRGANNEQFF. In DNA form, the CDR3 reads TGTGCCAGCAGTTTAGAGAACAGGGGGGCGAACAATGAGCAGTTCTTC. The chain carries TRBV12-3 or TRBV12-4 and TRBJ2-1, with 8 positions matching TRBD1. V shed 1 base and J 5 bases; nucleotides not matched to a gene: 7. The CDR3 extends over 16 amino acids.

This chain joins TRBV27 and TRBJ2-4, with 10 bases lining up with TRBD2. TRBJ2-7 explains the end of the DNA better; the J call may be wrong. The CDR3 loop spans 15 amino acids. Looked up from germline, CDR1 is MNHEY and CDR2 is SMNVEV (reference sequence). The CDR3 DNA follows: TGTGCCAGCAGCCTCAGCGCTAGCGGGAGTTCCGAGCAGTACTTC. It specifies CASSLSASGSSEQYF.

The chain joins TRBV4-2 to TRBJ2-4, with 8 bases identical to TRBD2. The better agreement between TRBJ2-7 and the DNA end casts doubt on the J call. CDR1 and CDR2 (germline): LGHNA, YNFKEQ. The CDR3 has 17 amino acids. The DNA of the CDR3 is TGTGCCAGCGGACAATTTAACCGGGACGGGGGGGTTGACGAGCAGTACTTC. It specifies CASGQFNRDGGVDEQYF.

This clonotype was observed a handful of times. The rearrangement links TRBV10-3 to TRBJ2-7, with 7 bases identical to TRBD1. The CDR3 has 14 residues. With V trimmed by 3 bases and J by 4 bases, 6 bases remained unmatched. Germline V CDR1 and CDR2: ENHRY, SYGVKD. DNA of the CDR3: TGTGCCATCAGTGACCCACAGGGGCGGTACGAGCAGTACTTC. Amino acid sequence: CAISDPQGRYEQYF.

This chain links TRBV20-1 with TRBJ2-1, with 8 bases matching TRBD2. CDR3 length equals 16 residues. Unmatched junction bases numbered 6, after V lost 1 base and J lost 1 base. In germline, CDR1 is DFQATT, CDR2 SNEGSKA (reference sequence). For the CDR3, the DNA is TGCAGTGCTAGAGCTCTAAGCGGGGGTTCCTACAATGAGCAGTTCTTC. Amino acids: CSARALSGGSYNEQFF.